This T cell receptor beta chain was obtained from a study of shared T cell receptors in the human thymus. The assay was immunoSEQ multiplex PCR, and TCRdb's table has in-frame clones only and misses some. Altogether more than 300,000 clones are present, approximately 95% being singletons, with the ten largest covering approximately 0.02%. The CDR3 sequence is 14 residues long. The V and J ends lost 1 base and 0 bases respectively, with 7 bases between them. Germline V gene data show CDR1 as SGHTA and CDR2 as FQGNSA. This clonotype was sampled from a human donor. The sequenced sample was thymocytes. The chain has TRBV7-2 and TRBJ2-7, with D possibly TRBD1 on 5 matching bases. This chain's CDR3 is CASSLVRGSYEQYF. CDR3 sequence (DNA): TGTGCCAGCAGCTTAGTTAGGGGCTCCTACGAGCAGTACTTC.